Listed below are T cell receptor beta chains from one sample, sequenced in a study of CD8 T cells in ankylosing spondylitis. TCRdb used MiXCR to reprocess the 5' RACE reads, holding one entry per CDR3 protein. The table has approximately 40,000 distinct CDR3 sequences, about 6.3% seen once. The specimen sequenced was blood, either unsorted or a sorted T cell fraction (not recorded which). These receptors all stem from a male donor with ankylosing spondylitis or in good health (not recorded which). The CDR3 runs from the conserved cysteine through the conserved F or W. A D gene is named only where the DNA matches it firmly. Only part of the rows carry a size: once, few, many, or a class if the clone is expanded.

D	V	size	J	CDR3	DNA
.	TRBV3-1	many	TRBJ1-4	CASSQDTTGGEKLFF	TGTGCCAGCAGCCAAGATACGACCGGAGGTGAAAAACTGTTTTTT
TRBD2	TRBV20-1	many	TRBJ2-7	CSANAGGDYEQYF	TGCAGTGCTAACGCCGGGGGGGACTACGAGCAGTACTTC
TRBD1	TRBV5-1	many	TRBJ2-7	CASSEGQGDEQYF	TGCGCCAGCAGCGAGGGACAGGGTGACGAGCAGTACTTC
.	TRBV15	many	TRBJ2-7	CATSRDYYEQYF	TGTGCCACCAGCAGAGATTATTACGAGCAGTACTTC
.	TRBV19	many	TRBJ1-1	CASSALRGALNTEAFF	TGTGCCAGTAGTGCACTTAGAGGGGCCCTCAACACTGAAGCTTTCTTT
.	TRBV20-1	many	TRBJ2-7	CSAATLSGPKVDYEQYF	TGCAGTGCTGCAACCCTCTCCGGGCCCAAGGTGGACTACGAGCAGTACTTC
TRBD1	TRBV30	many	TRBJ2-2	CAGDRREGTGELFF	TGTGCCGGGGACAGGAGGGAAGGCACCGGGGAGCTGTTTTTT
.	TRBV12-3/TRBV12-4	many	TRBJ1-5	CASSFEWMTGGESNQPQHF	TGTGCCAGCAGTTTTGAGTGGATGACAGGAGGTGAGAGCAATCAGCCCCAGCATTTT
.	TRBV18	.	TRBJ2-5	CASSPRGDRETQYF	TGTGCCAGCTCACCAAGGGGGGACCGAGAGACCCAGTACTTC
TRBD2	TRBV25-1	many	TRBJ2-1	CASSDAAAGESYNEQFF	TGTGCCAGCAGTGATGCTGCGGCGGGAGAATCCTACAATGAGCAGTTCTTC
TRBD2	TRBV7-3	many	TRBJ2-3	CASSLAGVGDTQYF	TGTGCCAGCAGCCTAGCGGGAGTAGGAGATACGCAGTATTTT
TRBD1	TRBV13	many	TRBJ2-5	CASSFPTGEETQYF	TGTGCCAGCAGCTTCCCGACAGGGGAAGAGACCCAGTACTTC
.	TRBV5-1	many	TRBJ2-7	CASSLGDRVQTYEQYF	TGCGCCAGCAGCTTGGGCGACAGAGTACAAACCTACGAGCAGTACTTC
.	TRBV5-5	many	TRBJ1-2	CASSLNSDSSNYGYTF	TGTGCCAGCAGCTTGAACTCCGACTCGTCTAACTATGGCTACACCTTC
.	TRBV5-1	.	TRBJ2-3	CASSVGTVGANTQYF	TGCGCCAGCAGTGTCGGGACCGTAGGGGCGAATACGCAGTATTTT
.	TRBV5-1	many	TRBJ2-3	CASSLEGTDTQYF	TGCGCCAGCAGCTTGGAAGGGACAGATACGCAGTATTTT
.	TRBV7-8	many	TRBJ1-5	CASSLGVYGQNKISPQHF	TGTGCCAGCAGCTTGGGGGTTTATGGACAGAATAAAATTTCTCCCCAGCATTTT
.	TRBV6-5	many	TRBJ2-1	CASSYMAANEQFF	TGTGCCAGCAGTTACATGGCCGCAAATGAGCAGTTCTTC
.	TRBV7-6	many	TRBJ2-3	CASSSWTDTDTQYF	TGTGCCAGCAGCTCCTGGACGGACACAGATACGCAGTATTTT
.	TRBV29-1	many	TRBJ2-7	CSVAGPDGYEQYF	TGCAGCGTGGCCGGACCCGACGGCTACGAGCAGTACTTC
TRBD1	TRBV7-2	many	TRBJ2-7	CASSLAGTATPYEQYF	TGTGCCAGCAGCTTAGCCGGGACAGCGACCCCCTACGAGCAGTACTTC
TRBD1	TRBV2	many	TRBJ2-3	CASSGQGATDTQYF	TGTGCCAGCAGTGGACAGGGGGCGACAGATACGCAGTATTTT
.	TRBV7-2	many	TRBJ2-1	CASSLEGPRTQQFF	TGTGCCAGCAGCTTAGAGGGACCCAGAACCCAACAGTTCTTC